These T cell receptor beta chains were read from a single sample in a study of T cells in Graves' hyperthyroidism and ophthalmopathy. In TCRdb, the multiplex PCR reads were re-called with MiXCR into one record per CDR3 protein. This sample has more than 650,000 distinct CDR3 sequences; 14% occur once, and the top ten carry about 9.4%. Input material: blood. The receptors derive from a woman between 18 and 29 years old with Graves' hyperthyroidism. Both conserved end residues are part of each CDR3. D genes are given only for firm matches. A clone size is listed for some rows: how often the clone was seen (once, few, many), or a class if it is expanded.

NA	15	TRBV11-2	TRBJ1-4	many	TGTGCCAGCAGCCGCCGGCCGGATTTGGGTGAAAAACTGTTTTTT	CASSRRPDLGEKLFF
NA	15	TRBV10-1	TRBJ2-7	many	TGCGCCAGCAGTGATACGTTGGGGTTCCCCTACGAGCAGTACTTC	CASSDTLGFPYEQYF
NA	15	TRBV19	TRBJ1-1	many	TGTGCCAGTAGTATGGGCTATAACATGAACACTGAAGCTTTCTTT	CASSMGYNMNTEAFF
NA	13	TRBV29-1	TRBJ1-1	many	TGCAGCGTATACAGTCCTGGCGACACTGAAGCTTTCTTT	CSVYSPGDTEAFF
TRBD2	16	TRBV7-2	TRBJ2-1	once	TGTGCCAGCAGCAAAATGGGGACTAGCGGGGGGAATGAGCAGTTCTTC	CASSKMGTSGGNEQFF
TRBD2	16	TRBV7-6	TRBJ2-5	NA	TGTGCCAGCAGCTTAGCCCGGGCGGGAGGACAAGAGACCCAGTACTTC	CASSLARAGGQETQYF
TRBD2	16	TRBV9	TRBJ2-1	NA	TGTGCCAGCAGCGCCATAGCGGGGGGCCTCTACAATGAGCAGTTCTTC	CASSAIAGGLYNEQFF
NA	14	TRBV13	TRBJ2-3	many	TGTGCCAGCAGCGAGACTAACGATTTTGGTACGCAGTATTTT	CASSETNDFGTQYF
TRBD2	14	TRBV12-3/TRBV12-4	TRBJ2-3	NA	TGTGCCAGCAGTTGGACTAGGCTAGCAGATACGCAGTATTTT	CASSWTRLADTQYF
NA	14	TRBV7-9	TRBJ1-1	many	TGTGCCAGCAGCTTATCCGTAGTGGTTTATGAAGCTTTCTTT	CASSLSVVVYEAFF
NA	15	TRBV28	TRBJ1-1	NA	TGTGCCAGCAGTTTCCAGGGACACCCGAACACTGAAGCTTTCTTT	CASSFQGHPNTEAFF
TRBD2	18	TRBV11-2	TRBJ2-3	many	TGTGCCAGCAGCTATCGTGGGACTAGCGGGAGGATCTACGATACGCAGTATTTT	CASSYRGTSGRIYDTQYF
NA	15	TRBV4-1	TRBJ1-5	NA	TGCGCCAGCAGCCAAGTCCCTGGGACCAATCAGCCCCAGCATTTT	CASSQVPGTNQPQHF
NA	16	TRBV5-5	TRBJ1-2	many	TGTGCCAGCAGCTCGATTACCGGGACCGTTAACTATGGCTACACCTTC	CASSSITGTVNYGYTF
TRBD1	15	TRBV4-2	TRBJ1-5	NA	TGTGCCAGCAGCCATGCACAGGGGCCTCAGCAGCCCCAGCATTTT	CASSHAQGPQQPQHF
NA	13	TRBV4-2	TRBJ1-1	NA	TGTGCCAGCAGCCGGTCAGTGAACACTGAAGCTTTCTTT	CASSRSVNTEAFF
NA	12	TRBV12-3/TRBV12-4	TRBJ2-2	few	TGTGCCAGCAGACTGGCCCTGGGGGAGCTGTTTTTT	CASRLALGELFF
NA	14	TRBV12-3/TRBV12-4	TRBJ1-5	many	TGTGCCAGCTCCCGGGCGGTCCTCCCCCAGCCCCAGCATTTT	CASSRAVLPQPQHF
TRBD2	19	TRBV15	TRBJ2-3	many	TGTGCCACCAGCAGAGATTCGGGCGGGAGGGCCATCAGGACAGATACGCAGTATTTT	CATSRDSGGRAIRTDTQYF
NA	16	TRBV4-1	TRBJ1-3	NA	TGCGCCAGCAGCCCAGGGAAGGCTTTAACTGGAAACACCATATATTTT	CASSPGKALTGNTIYF
NA	22	TRBV28	TRBJ2-1	many	TGTGCCAGCAGTTTTACGGGAGAGTTGGGATCGGGGCGCACGGACCCGAGGGATGAGCAGTTCTTC	CASSFTGELGSGRTDPRDEQFF
TRBD1	14	TRBV5-8	TRBJ2-5	few	TGTGCCAGCAGTTACGGACAGGGGGCCGAGACCCAGTACTTC	CASSYGQGAETQYF
TRBD2	15	TRBV12-3/TRBV12-4	TRBJ2-5	many	TGTGCCAGCAGTTTATCTAGCGGGAGATGGGAGACCCAGTACTTC	CASSLSSGRWETQYF
TRBD1	16	TRBV7-8	TRBJ2-5	many	TGTGCCAGCAGCCAACTATACAGGGGGAGTGGAGAGACCCAGTACTTC	CASSQLYRGSGETQYF
NA	12	TRBV28	TRBJ1-2	few	TGTGCCACCTGGGGGGCAGGAGGTGGCTACACCTTC	CATWGAGGGYTF
NA	12	TRBV29-1	TRBJ1-1	few	TGCAGCGTTCTCAGGGCCTCGGCTGAAGCTTTCTTT	CSVLRASAEAFF
TRBD2	15	TRBV20-1	TRBJ2-1	NA	TGCAGTGCTAGGGGCGGGACTAGCTTTTGGAATGAGCAGTTCTTC	CSARGGTSFWNEQFF
NA	12	TRBV11-1	TRBJ1-1	many	TGTGCCAGCAGCTTAATTAGAGGAGAAGCTTTCTTT	CASSLIRGEAFF
TRBD1	14	TRBV3-1	TRBJ1-4	many	TGTGCCAGCACCATGACAGGGACTAATGAAAAACTGTTTTTT	CASTMTGTNEKLFF
TRBD2	16	TRBV7-9	TRBJ2-1	many	TGTGCCAGCAGCCCGACTAGCGGGAGATCTCACAATGAGCAGTTCTTC	CASSPTSGRSHNEQFF
NA	16	TRBV4-3	TRBJ1-1	few	TGCGCCAGCAGCCCGGGGCCGCAGGTCCGGGACACTGAAGCTTTCTTT	CASSPGPQVRDTEAFF
NA	15	TRBV7-9	TRBJ2-7	few	TGTGCCAGCAGCTTTTCCAGGGGCCCTTCCTACGAGCAGTACTTC	CASSFSRGPSYEQYF
NA	16	TRBV19	TRBJ2-1	once	TGTGCCAGTACCCTTACTACAACTCTGAGGGGCAATGAGCAGTTCTTC	CASTLTTTLRGNEQFF
TRBD2	15	TRBV28	TRBJ2-1	NA	TGTGCCAGCAGGACCGGGACTAGCGGGAATAGTGAGCAGTTCTTC	CASRTGTSGNSEQFF
TRBD2	13	TRBV20-1	TRBJ2-7	many	TGCAGTGCTACGACCCTAGCGGCCTACGAGCAGTACTTC	CSATTLAAYEQYF
TRBD1	14	TRBV27	TRBJ1-1	once	TGTGCCACCTCGACAGGGCTAAAGAACACTGAAGCTTTCTTT	CATSTGLKNTEAFF
NA	13	TRBV6-1	TRBJ2-5	NA	TGTGCCAGCAGAAAGTACACGCAAGAGACCCAGTACTTC	CASRKYTQETQYF